Given below is one T cell receptor beta chain in context. Its antigen is not known. The source of the sample is a study of beta chain features in type 1 diabetes. General study results and limits: Junctions at VDJ sites from type 1 diabetes patients had fewer insertions and more deletions. Shorter TCRB CDR3s, moderately but significantly so, were found in Type 1 diabetes patients in all four CD4+ subsets.

Reverse transcription of all isolated RNA meant that expressed TCRB transcripts were sequenced. Only in-frame clones appear in the TCRdb table, and some are missing; sequencing was by immunoSEQ multiplex PCR. The sample comprises around 710,000 clones, 9.5% to 15% of which are singletons, and around 0.12% rests with the top ten. CD4+ cells of the naive, central memory, regulatory and stem cell-like memory types were sorted via CD45RO/CCR7/CD25/CD127/CD95/CD27. Germline loops: CDR1 MGHDK, CDR2 SYGVNS. Germline trimming cut 3 bases from V and 1 base from J; bases unmatched to any gene: 0. The CDR3 runs to 14 residues.

The source of this sequence is a man aged 30 to 39 with type 1 diabetes. The sequencing input was naive CD4+ T cells from blood. The chain recombines TRBV25-1 with TRBJ2-5; 9 nucleotides match TRBD1. The CDR3 DNA reads TGTGCCAGCAGTGAGGACAGGGGCCAAGAGACCCAGTACTTC. Translated, it gives CASSEDRGQETQYF.